The T cell receptor (beta chain) under discussion was sequenced for a study of blood T cells in healthy people across ages (dated by TCRdb to between 2015 and 2016). Concerning the study at large: Template switching captured roughly one uniquely barcoded TCR beta cDNA molecule per two T cells in model experiments. Age-related changes in TCR beta repertoire diversity were measured in the study by deep sequencing normalized with unique cDNA molecular identifiers. Donors were grouped into four age groups: young (average about 15 years), middle-aged (39), aged (around 66) and long-lived (just over 80). Using the same blood draw, the study looked at two additional independent replicas of 1 million unique cDNA reads for two donors, one aged 18 to 30 and the other aged 80 or older. Donors of different ages were randomly distributed across sequencing lanes to avoid experimental bias.

Library preparation employed 5' RACE. Sequencer: Illumina HiSeq 2500. A second PCR of roughly 6 to 12 cycles was performed with a sample-barcoded 5' primer and a J-beta primer mix. A unique molecular identifier was introduced onto each TCR beta cDNA molecule by a template-switch 5' adaptor carrying 12 random nucleotides. At least 3 million CDR3-containing paired-end reads were obtained from each sample. First-strand cDNA synthesis was performed from all RNA using the Mint cDNA synthesis kit, with priming by a TRBC-specific oligonucleotide. All cDNA was treated with uracil-DNA glycosylase and then went through a first 18-cycle PCR with the universal primers M1SS and BC2_uni_R. The paper's processing steps were these. Each sample was normalized by randomly selecting 1 million high-quality reads, each carrying a distinct molecular identifier. Reads sharing molecular identifiers were discarded rather than binned into consensus sequences. MiTCR, with a Q25 quality threshold and the strictest error-elimination algorithm, was used for CDR3 identification, clonotype clustering and error correction. A nonparametric unseen species model with Euler transformation was used to estimate lower-bound total TCR beta diversity. TCRdb cleaned the public reads at Q25 with fastp, built clones with MiXCR and kept in-frame beta chains. Entries that share a CDR3 protein sequence are merged under the most common genes and DNA. TCRdb, rather than the study authors, made the V and J calls. The sample table records hundreds of thousands of distinct CDR3 sequences; more than 50% of these occur just once. The ten top clones hold around a quarter of the sample.

The research as a whole found: The CMV infection status of donors was not known, potentially confounding age-related changes in expanded clonotypes. The long-lived group showed more naive CD4+ T cells, fewer expanded clones and increased TCR diversity than the aged group, suggesting age selection. The percentage of naive T cells measured by flow cytometry correlated strongly with observed TCR beta diversity. As age increased, observed TCR beta diversity per million T cells dropped in a roughly linear way, and a significant reduction was already evident by age 40. Estimates of total diversity based on one million sequenced T cells were regarded as lower bounds and as underestimates. Bulk unsorted PBMC profiling prevented conclusive comparison of naive and antigen-experienced compartments.

About this clonotype itself: This receptor's antigen is unknown. Per-nucleotide qualities are absent, and no much larger clonotype sits a single base away.

The germline V gene gives CDR1 as SGHVS and CDR2 as FQNEAQ. V is cut by 0 bases and J by 2 bases, and the space between the germline ends is 8 bases. The CDR3 has 14 amino acids, counting the end cysteine and phenylalanine. Only the CDR3 DNA stays, 42 bases, in frame from base 1. Systemically healthy Caucasian individuals from Russia, 35 to 50 in total and aged roughly 6 to 100 years, were included as donors. Each donor gave 8 to 10 milliliters of peripheral blood, drawn into EDTA-treated Vacutainer tubes. PBMCs were isolated by Ficoll-Paque density-gradient centrifugation, with at least 6.5 million obtained per sample. Total RNA, at least 5 micrograms per sample, was extracted from PBMCs with Trizol reagent. For every donor, flow cytometry on a PBMC aliquot measured the percentage of naive CD45RAhigh/CD27high T cells.

This TCR derives from a man aged 35-49 years in good health. Sequencing was done on a sample of blood. Recombination connected TRBV7-8 to TRBJ2-7; the D gene is not confidently resolved. The nucleotide sequence is TGTGCCAGCAGCTTAGCTCGCCAGGCCTACGAGCAGTACTTC. This sequence encodes CASSLARQAYEQYF.